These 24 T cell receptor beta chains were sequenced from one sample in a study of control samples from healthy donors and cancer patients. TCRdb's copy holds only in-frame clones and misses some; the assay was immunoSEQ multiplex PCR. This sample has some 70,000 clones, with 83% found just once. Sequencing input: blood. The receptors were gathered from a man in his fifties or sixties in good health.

CDR3 in amino acids: CASSPQGNNSPLHF. The CDR3 DNA follows: TGTGCCAGTTCCCCACAGGGGAATAATTCACCCCTCCACTTT. The chain uses TRBV28 and TRBJ1-6; 7 nucleotides align to TRBD1. The V and J ends lost 9 bases and 5 bases, in that order; junction bases with no gene match: 7. Germline V gene data show CDR1 as MDHEN and CDR2 as SYDVKM. CDR3 length: 14 residues.

CDR3 nucleotides: TGTGCCAGCAGCTTAGTGGGGTCGGCGGGGACATACGAGCAGTACTTC. Its protein product is CASSLVGSAGTYEQYF. The J gene is TRBJ2-7, the V gene TRBV7-2, with D possibly called TRBD1 or TRBD2 (6 bases each). Trimming took 1 base from V and 4 from J, leaving 17 bases between them. The CDR3 has 16 residues. Germline V gene sequence: CDR1 SGHTA, CDR2 FQGNSA.

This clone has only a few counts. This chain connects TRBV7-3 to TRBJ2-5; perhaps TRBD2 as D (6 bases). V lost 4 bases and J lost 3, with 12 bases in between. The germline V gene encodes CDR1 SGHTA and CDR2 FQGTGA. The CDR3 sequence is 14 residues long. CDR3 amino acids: CASSSVGGKETQYF. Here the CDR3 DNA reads TGTGCCAGCAGCTCCGTCGGGGGTAAAGAGACCCAGTACTTC.

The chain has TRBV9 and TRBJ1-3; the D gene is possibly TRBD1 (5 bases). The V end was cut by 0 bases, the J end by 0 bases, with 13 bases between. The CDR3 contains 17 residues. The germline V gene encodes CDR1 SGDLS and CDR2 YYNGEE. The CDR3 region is CASSVGPDSYSGNTIYF. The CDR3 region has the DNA TGTGCCAGCAGCGTAGGCCCCGACAGTTACTCTGGAAACACCATATATTTT.

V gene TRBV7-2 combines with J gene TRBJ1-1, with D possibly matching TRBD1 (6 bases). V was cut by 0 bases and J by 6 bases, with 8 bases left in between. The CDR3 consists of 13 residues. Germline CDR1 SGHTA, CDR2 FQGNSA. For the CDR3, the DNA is TGTGCCAGCAGCTTAGCGGGGGCCCCTGAAGCTTTCTTT. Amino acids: CASSLAGAPEAFF.

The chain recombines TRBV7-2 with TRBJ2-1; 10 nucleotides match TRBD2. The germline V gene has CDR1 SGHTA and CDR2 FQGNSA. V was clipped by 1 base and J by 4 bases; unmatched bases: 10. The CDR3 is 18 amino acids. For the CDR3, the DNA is TGTGCCAGCAGCTTAGGTATAGCGGGAGGTCTGCGTTACAATGAGCAGTTCTTC. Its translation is CASSLGIAGGLRYNEQFF.

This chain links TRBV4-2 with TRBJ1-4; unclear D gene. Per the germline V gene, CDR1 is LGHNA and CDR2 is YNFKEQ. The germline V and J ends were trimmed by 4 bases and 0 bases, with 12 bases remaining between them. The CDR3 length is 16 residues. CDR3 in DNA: TGTGCCAGCAGCCTCAGCCAATCTGCAACTAATGAAAAACTGTTTTTT. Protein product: CASSLSQSATNEKLFF.

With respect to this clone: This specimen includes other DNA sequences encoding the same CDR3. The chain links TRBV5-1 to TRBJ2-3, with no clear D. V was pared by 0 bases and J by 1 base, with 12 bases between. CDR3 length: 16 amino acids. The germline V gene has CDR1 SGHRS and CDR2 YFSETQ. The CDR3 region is CASSLGGTSGTDTQYF. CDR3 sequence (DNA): TGCGCCAGCAGCTTGGGCGGAACCTCTGGCACAGATACGCAGTATTTT.

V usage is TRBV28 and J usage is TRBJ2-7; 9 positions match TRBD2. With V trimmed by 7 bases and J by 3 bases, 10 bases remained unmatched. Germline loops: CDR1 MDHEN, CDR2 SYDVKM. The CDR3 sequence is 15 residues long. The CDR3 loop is CASTRTSEKSYEQYF. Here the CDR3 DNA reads TGTGCCAGCACTCGGACTAGCGAGAAGAGCTACGAGCAGTACTTC.

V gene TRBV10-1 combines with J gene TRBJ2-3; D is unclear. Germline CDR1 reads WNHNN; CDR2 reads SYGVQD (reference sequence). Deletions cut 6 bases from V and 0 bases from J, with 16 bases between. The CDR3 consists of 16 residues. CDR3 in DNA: TGCGCCAGCAGAGCCCGAAGGGCCCCTAGCACAGATACGCAGTATTTT. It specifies CASRARRAPSTDTQYF.

In DNA, the CDR3 is TGTGCCACCAGCAGAGGAATACTGGCAGGGGGCACAGATACGCAGTATTTT. This codes for CATSRGILAGGTDTQYF. The chain joins TRBV15 to TRBJ2-3; a possible D gene is TRBD1 (6 bases). V was pared by 1 base and J by 1 base, with 15 bases between. The length of the CDR3 is 17 residues. The germline V gene encodes CDR1 LNHNV and CDR2 YYDKDF (reference sequence).

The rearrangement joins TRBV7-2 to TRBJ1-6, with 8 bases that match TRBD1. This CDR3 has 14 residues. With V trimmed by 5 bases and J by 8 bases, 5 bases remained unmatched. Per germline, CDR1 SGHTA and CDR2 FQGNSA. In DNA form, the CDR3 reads TGTGCCAGCAGCCTCGGACAGGGATATTCACCCCTCCACTTT. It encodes CASSLGQGYSPLHF.

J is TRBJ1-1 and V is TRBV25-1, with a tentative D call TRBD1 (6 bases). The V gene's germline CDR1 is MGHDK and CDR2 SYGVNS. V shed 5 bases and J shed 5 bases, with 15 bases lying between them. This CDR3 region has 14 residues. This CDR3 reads CASSPEKGGTEAFF. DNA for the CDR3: TGTGCCAGCAGTCCTGAGAAGGGGGGAACTGAAGCTTTCTTT.

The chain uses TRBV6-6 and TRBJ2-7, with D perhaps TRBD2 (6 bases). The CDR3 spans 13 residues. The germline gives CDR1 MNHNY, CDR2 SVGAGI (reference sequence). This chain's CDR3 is CATAGRGAYEQYF. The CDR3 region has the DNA TGTGCAACTGCGGGGCGGGGAGCCTACGAGCAGTACTTC.

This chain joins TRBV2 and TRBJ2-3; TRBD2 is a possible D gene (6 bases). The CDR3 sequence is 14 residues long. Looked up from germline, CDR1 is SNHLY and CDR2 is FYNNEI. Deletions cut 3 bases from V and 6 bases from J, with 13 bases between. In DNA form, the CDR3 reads TGTGCCAGCAGTGAGGTAGCGGCGGCGGATACGCAGTATTTT. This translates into CASSEVAAADTQYF.

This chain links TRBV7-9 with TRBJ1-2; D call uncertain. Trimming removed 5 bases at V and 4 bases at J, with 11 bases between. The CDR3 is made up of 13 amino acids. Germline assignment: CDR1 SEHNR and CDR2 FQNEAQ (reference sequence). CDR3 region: CASSVGSGYGYTF. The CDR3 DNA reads TGTGCCAGCAGCGTAGGGTCGGGCTATGGCTACACCTTC.

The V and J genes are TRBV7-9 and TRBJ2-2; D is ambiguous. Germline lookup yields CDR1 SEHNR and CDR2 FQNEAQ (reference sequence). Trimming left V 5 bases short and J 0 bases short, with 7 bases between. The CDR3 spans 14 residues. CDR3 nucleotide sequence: TGTGCCAGCAGCCGGAGACCGAACACCGGGGAGCTGTTTTTT. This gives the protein CASSRRPNTGELFF.

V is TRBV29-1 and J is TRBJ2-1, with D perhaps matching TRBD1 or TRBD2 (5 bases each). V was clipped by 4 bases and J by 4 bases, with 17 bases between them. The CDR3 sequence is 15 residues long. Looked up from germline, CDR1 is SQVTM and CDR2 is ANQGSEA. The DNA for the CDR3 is TGCAGCGTTGGGGACCCGGGCCCTCCTTACAATGAGCAGTTCTTC. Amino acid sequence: CSVGDPGPPYNEQFF.

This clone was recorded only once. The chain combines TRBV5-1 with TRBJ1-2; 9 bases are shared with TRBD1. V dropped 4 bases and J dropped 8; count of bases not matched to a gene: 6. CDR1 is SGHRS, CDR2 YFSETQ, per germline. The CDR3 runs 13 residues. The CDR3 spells CASSPGTGSGYTF. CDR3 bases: TGCGCCAGCAGCCCCGGGACAGGGAGCGGCTACACCTTC.

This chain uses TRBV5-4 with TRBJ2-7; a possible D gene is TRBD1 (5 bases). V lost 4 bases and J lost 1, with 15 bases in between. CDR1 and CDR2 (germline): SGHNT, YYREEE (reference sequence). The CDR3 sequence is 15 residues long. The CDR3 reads CASSPDSIRSYEQYF. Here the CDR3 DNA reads TGTGCCAGCAGCCCCGACAGTATCCGGTCCTACGAGCAGTACTTC.

The CDR3 nucleotides read TGTGCCACCCAAGGGGATGCCTTGAACACTGAAGCTTTCTTT. It yields the protein CATQGDALNTEAFF. This chain links TRBV10-3 with TRBJ1-1; maybe TRBD1 (5 bases). The CDR3 totals 14 residues. Germline V gives CDR1 ENHRY, CDR2 SYGVKD. Trimming removed 10 bases at V and 0 bases at J, with 15 bases between.

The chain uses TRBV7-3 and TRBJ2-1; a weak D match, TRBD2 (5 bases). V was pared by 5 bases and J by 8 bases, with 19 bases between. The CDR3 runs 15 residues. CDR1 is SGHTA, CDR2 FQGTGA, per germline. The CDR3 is CASSEQGSQRYEQFF. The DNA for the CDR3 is TGTGCCAGCAGCGAGCAAGGATCCCAGCGGTATGAGCAGTTCTTC.

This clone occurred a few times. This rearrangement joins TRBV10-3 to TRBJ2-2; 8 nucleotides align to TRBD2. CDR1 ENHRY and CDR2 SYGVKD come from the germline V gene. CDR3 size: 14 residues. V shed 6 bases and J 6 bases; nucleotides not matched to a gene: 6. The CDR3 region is CAIRGELAAGELFF. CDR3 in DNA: TGTGCCATCAGGGGGGAACTAGCGGCCGGGGAGCTGTTTTTT.

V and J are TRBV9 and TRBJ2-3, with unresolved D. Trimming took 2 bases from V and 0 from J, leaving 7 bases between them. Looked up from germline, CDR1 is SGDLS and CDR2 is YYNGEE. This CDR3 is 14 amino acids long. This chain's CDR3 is CASSVAPSTDTQYF. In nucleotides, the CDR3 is TGTGCCAGCAGCGTGGCCCCTAGCACAGATACGCAGTATTTT.